This T cell receptor (beta chain) was identified during a study of T cells in Graves' hyperthyroidism and ophthalmopathy. Study as a whole: Peripheral blood collection took place at initial diagnosis, before any treatment.

General observations from the study: Median prediction lead before ophthalmopathy onset was about 6.3 months with the model.

Template material for amplifying TCR beta CDR3 regions consisted of RNA transcripts. Initially, a first-round RT-PCR of the TCR CDR3 employed the HTBI primer set. TCRdb independently ran MiXCR on the multiplex PCR reads; one entry per CDR3 protein. The top ten clones hold less than 3.5% of a sample with some 550,000 distinct CDR3 sequences, approximately 16% of them seen once. The CDR3 has 13 residues. Germline loops: CDR1 SQVTM, CDR2 ANQGSEA. With 6 bases removed from V and 7 bases from J, the gap between germline ends came to 19 bases. Orbital computed tomography, thyroid ultrasound, serum thyroxine and TRAb, and clinical symptoms together informed the diagnoses. Concerning this clonotype: As yet, its antigen is unknown.

Input material: blood. The TCR originated in a woman aged 40 to 55 with Graves' ophthalmopathy. The rearrangement uses TRBV29-1 and TRBJ2-7; maybe TRBD2 (6 bases). This CDR3 reads CSVLTRRGNEQYF. CDR3 coding DNA: TGCAGCGTATTAACCCGCCGGGGGAATGAGCAGTACTTC.